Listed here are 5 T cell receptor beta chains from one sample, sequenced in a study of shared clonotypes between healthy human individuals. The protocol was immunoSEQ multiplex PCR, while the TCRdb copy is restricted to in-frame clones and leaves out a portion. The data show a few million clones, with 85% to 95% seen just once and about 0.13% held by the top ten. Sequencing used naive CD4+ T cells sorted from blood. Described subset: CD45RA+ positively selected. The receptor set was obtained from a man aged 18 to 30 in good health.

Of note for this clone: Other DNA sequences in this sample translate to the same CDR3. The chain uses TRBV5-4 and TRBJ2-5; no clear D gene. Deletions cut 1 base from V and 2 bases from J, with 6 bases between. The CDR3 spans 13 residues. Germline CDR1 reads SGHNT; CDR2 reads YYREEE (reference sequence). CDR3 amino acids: CASSLFRQETQYF. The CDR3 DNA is TGTGCCAGCAGCTTGTTCAGACAAGAGACCCAGTACTTC.

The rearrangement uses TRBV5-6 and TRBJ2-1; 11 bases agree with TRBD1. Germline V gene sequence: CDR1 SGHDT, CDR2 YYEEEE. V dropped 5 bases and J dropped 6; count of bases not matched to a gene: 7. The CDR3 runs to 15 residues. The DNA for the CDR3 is TGTGCCAGCAGAATTTTGGGACAGGGGGGCAATGAGCAGTTCTTC. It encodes CASRILGQGGNEQFF.

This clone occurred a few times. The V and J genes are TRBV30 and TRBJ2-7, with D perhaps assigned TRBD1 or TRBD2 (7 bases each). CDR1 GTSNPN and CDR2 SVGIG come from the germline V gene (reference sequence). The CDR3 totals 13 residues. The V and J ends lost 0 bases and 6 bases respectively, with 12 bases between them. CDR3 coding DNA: TGTGCCTGGAGTGTAGACAGGGAGGGCGAGCAGTACTTC. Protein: CAWSVDREGEQYF. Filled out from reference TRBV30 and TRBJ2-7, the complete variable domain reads SQTIHQWPATLVQPVGSPLSLECTVEGTSNPNLYWYRQAAGRGLQLLFYSVGIGQISSEVPQNLSASRPQDRQFILSSKKLLLSDSGFYLCAWSVDREGEQYFGPGTRLTVT.

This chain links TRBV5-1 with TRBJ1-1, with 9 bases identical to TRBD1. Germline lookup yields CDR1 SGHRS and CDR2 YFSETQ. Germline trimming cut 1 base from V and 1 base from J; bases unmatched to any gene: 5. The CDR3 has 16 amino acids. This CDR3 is CASSLPPTGGNTEAFF. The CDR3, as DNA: TGCGCCAGCAGCTTGCCACCGACAGGGGGGAACACTGAAGCTTTCTTT.

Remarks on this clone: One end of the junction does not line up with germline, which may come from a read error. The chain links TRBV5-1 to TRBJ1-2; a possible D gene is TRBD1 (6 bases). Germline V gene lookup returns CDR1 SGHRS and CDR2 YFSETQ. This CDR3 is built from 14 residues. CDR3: CASSVQGSNDGYTF. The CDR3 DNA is TGCGCCAGCAGCGTACAGGGTAGTAACGATGGCTACACCTTC.